The 16 T cell receptor beta chains presented below share a single source sample, sequenced in a study of molecular identifiers for immune sequencing clone quantification. TCRdb reanalysed the PCR reads using MiXCR and keeps one entry per CDR3 protein. This sample has 90,000 or so distinct CDR3 sequences, with 25% found just once. Sequenced sample: naive CD8+ T cells from blood, with Jurkat cell RNA spiked in. Subset reported: FACS-sorted CD8+CD4-CCR7+CD45RA+ naive T cells. Receptor source: a human donor in good health. Some libraries in this study had Jurkat cell RNA spiked in.

This clonotype has a handful of counts. V gene TRBV13 combines with J gene TRBJ2-5; TRBD2 matches at 9 bases. Trimming removed 0 bases from V and 3 bases from J; junction bases left unmatched: 11. The germline gives CDR1 PRHDT, CDR2 FYEKMQ (reference sequence). The CDR3 totals 18 residues. DNA of the CDR3: TGTGCCAGCAGCTTAGGGGGTAGCGGGGGCGATAGTGAAGAGACCCAGTACTTC. Amino acid sequence: CASSLGGSGGDSEETQYF.

Turning to this clonotype: A much larger clone lies a single base off, so this may be a read error. The chain has TRBV20-1 and TRBJ2-5, with 13 bases matching TRBD2. The CDR3 loop spans 16 amino acids. Trimming at V came to 8 bases and at J to 0 bases, leaving 9 bases not matched to a gene. Germline V gene sequence: CDR1 DFQATT, CDR2 SNEGSKA (reference sequence). CDR3 region: CSTYRLAGGYQETQYF. In DNA, the CDR3 is TGCAGTACTTACCGACTAGCGGGGGGCTACCAAGAGACCCAGTACTTC.

This chain joins TRBV7-9 and TRBJ2-7, with a tentative D call TRBD2 (6 bases). V was trimmed by 3 bases and J by 7 bases, leaving 13 bases between them. The CDR3 spans 13 residues. Germline loops: CDR1 SEHNR, CDR2 FQNEAQ (reference sequence). The CDR3 loop is CASSLDYLREQYF. CDR3 coding DNA: TGTGCCAGCAGCTTGGACTACCTAAGAGAGCAGTACTTC.

This clonotype has more than one count but fewer than ten. The chain links TRBV9 to TRBJ2-7; no clear D gene. CDR3 size: 14 residues. Germline assignment: CDR1 SGDLS and CDR2 YYNGEE. V lost 3 bases and J lost 2, with 12 bases in between. The CDR3 nucleotides are TGTGCCAGCAGCGCCCGGCTGAGGACCTACGAGCAGTACTTC. Translated, it gives CASSARLRTYEQYF.

This clonotype was counted many times. This chain connects TRBV7-2 to TRBJ2-7; D gene unclear. The CDR3 is made up of 13 amino acids. Trimming cost V 4 bases and J 2 bases, with 9 bases left between them. Germline values: CDR1 SGHTA, CDR2 FQGNSA. The CDR3 region has the DNA TGTGCCAGCAGCTATACCGGCCCCTACGAGCAGTACTTC. Amino acid sequence: CASSYTGPYEQYF.

For this clonotype: Likely a read error: the CDR3 ends without its conserved phenylalanine or tryptophan. The rearrangement links TRBV7-2 to TRBJ1-5; D call uncertain. The CDR3 loop spans 15 amino acids. Germline values: CDR1 SGHTA, CDR2 FQGNSA. The CDR3 sequence: CASRQDNYSNQHQHY. In nucleotides, the CDR3 is TGTGCCAGCAGACAAGACAATTATAGCAATCAGCACCAGCATTAT.

The chain uses TRBV27 and TRBJ2-3; D is ambiguous. Per the germline V gene, CDR1 is MNHEY and CDR2 is SMNVEV (reference sequence). The CDR3 consists of 14 residues. The germline V and J ends were trimmed by 1 base and 0 bases, with 5 bases remaining between them. The CDR3 nucleotides are TGTGCCAGCAGTTTATTTTATAGCACAGATACGCAGTATTTT. It codes for CASSLFYSTDTQYF.

This clonotype turned up a few times. CDR3 sequence reads: CASSQEGWGIGEQYF. The DNA for the CDR3 is TGTGCCAGCAGCCAAGAAGGCTGGGGCATTGGGGAGCAGTACTTC. V gene TRBV14 combines with J gene TRBJ2-7; D possibly corresponds to TRBD1 (5 bases). This CDR3 is built from 15 residues. Trimming left V 0 bases short and J 7 bases short, with 16 bases between. The germline CDR1 and CDR2 sequences are SGHDN and FVKESK.

This clonotype was picked up one time. This sequence may be a read error, since a much larger clone differs from it by one base. The chain links TRBV6-5 to TRBJ2-2, with D possibly being TRBD2 (6 bases). From germline, CDR1 is MNHEY and CDR2 SVGAGI. This CDR3 is built from 16 residues. The CDR3 coding sequence is TGTGCCAGCAGTCTAAGACCGGGACTCTACACCGGGGAGCTGTTATTT. It translates to CASSLRPGLYTGELLF.

About this clonotype itself: A read error is possible here, since a much larger clone lies one base away. The rearrangement links TRBV4-1 to TRBJ1-4; 7 bases align to TRBD1. CDR1 is MGHRA, CDR2 YSYEKL, per germline. The CDR3 runs to 14 residues. CDR3: CANSIDRVYEKLFF. CDR3 coding DNA: TGCGCCAACAGCATCGACAGGGTCTACGAAAAACTGTTTTTT.

Note on this clonotype: Just one base apart from a much larger clone, this may be a read error. The rearrangement joins TRBV4-3 to TRBJ2-7; 12 positions agree with TRBD2. J lost 3 bases, V lost 2 bases, and 2 bases had no gene match. The CDR3 totals 15 residues. Germline V lookup: CDR1 LGHNA, CDR2 YSLEER. CDR3 DNA: TGCGCCAGCAGCCAATCGACTAGCGGGGGCTACGAGCAGTACTTC. This encodes CASSQSTSGGYEQYF.

The sample holds a few counts of this clonotype. The chain recombines TRBV6-2 or TRBV6-3 with TRBJ1-4; 8 bases align to TRBD1. V shed 5 bases and J 2 bases; nucleotides not matched to a gene: 10. Germline loops: CDR1 MNHEY, CDR2 SVGEGT. The CDR3 has 17 amino acids. CDR3 coding DNA: TGTGCCAGCAGTACCCGGACAGGGATGCGTACTAATGAAAAACTGTTTTTT. Protein product: CASSTRTGMRTNEKLFF.

Turning to this clonotype: This may be a read error: a much more frequent sequence differs by one nucleotide. The chain combines TRBV4-1 with TRBJ1-1; 8 nucleotides match TRBD1. Germline V gene data show CDR1 as MGHRA and CDR2 as YSYEKL. The junction had 4 bases not matched to a gene; V was cut back by 6 bases and J by 4 bases. The length of the CDR3 is 13 residues. CDR3 DNA: TGCGCCAGCAGATCTACAGGGGGCACTGAAGCTTTCTTT. It codes for CASRSTGGTEAFF.

This clonotype was seen more than once but under ten times. This sequence joins TRBV20-1 and TRBJ2-3, with 7 nucleotides matching TRBD2. The CDR3 loop spans 16 amino acids. J lost 0 bases, V lost 0 bases, and 6 bases had no gene match. Germline V CDR1 and CDR2: DFQATT, SNEGSKA (reference sequence). The CDR3 bases are TGCAGTGCTAGAGATGGGCTAGCGGCTAGCACAGATACGCAGTATTTT. This translates into CSARDGLAASTDTQYF.

This clonotype was recorded once. A much larger clone sits a single nucleotide away, making a read error possible. The V call is TRBV5-1, the J call TRBJ1-4; 10 bases map to TRBD1. The CDR3 extends over 15 amino acids. Germline CDR1 reads SGHRS; CDR2 reads YFSETQ. The CDR3, as DNA: TGCGCCAGCAGCTGGGGACAGGGGTTCGAGGAAAAACAGTTTTTT. Translating gives CASSWGQGFEEKQFF. Combining the CDR3 with reference TRBV5-1 and TRBJ1-4 gives the whole variable domain KAGVTQTPRYLIKTRGQQVTLSCSPISGHRSVSWYQQTPGQGLQFLFEYFSETQRNKGNFPGRFSGRQFSNSRSEMNVSTLELGDSALYLCASSWGQGFEEKQFFGSGTQLSVL.

Only a few counts were recorded for this clonotype. V is TRBV3-1 and J is TRBJ2-5; D is unclear. With 1 base removed from V and 0 bases from J, the gap between germline ends came to 9 bases. The CDR3 contains 15 residues. CDR1 is LGHDT, CDR2 YNNKEL, per germline (reference sequence). The CDR3, as DNA: TGTGCCAGCAGCCAAGCTCTCGGATACCAAGAGACCCAGTACTTC. The encoded protein is CASSQALGYQETQYF.